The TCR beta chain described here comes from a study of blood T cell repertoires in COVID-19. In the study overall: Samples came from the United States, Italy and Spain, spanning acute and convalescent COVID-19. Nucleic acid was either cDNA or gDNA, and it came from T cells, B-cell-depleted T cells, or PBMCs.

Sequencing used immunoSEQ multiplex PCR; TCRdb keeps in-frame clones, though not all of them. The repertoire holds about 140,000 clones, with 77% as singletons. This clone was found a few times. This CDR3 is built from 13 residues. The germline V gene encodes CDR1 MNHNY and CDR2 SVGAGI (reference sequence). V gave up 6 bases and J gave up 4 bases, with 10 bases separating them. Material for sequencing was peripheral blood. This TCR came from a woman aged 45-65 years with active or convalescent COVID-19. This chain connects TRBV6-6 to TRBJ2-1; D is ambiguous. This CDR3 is CASRESQYNEQFF. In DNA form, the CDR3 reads TGTGCCAGCAGGGAGAGCCAATACAATGAGCAGTTCTTC.